This passage covers 28 T cell receptor beta chains from one sample sequenced in a study of blood T cell repertoires in COVID-19. The method was immunoSEQ multiplex PCR; TCRdb's version includes in-frame clones alone and lacks a portion of them. The table includes tens of thousands of clones, roughly 90% detected once. What was sequenced was peripheral blood. The receptors stem from a woman older than 75 with active or convalescent COVID-19.

The chain combines TRBV19 with TRBJ2-7, with TRBD2 matching over 9 bases. Germline-derived CDR1 and CDR2 are LNHDA and SQIVND (reference sequence). The junction had 7 bases not matched to a gene; V was cut back by 3 bases and J by 4 bases. This CDR3 contains 15 residues. CDR3 in DNA: TGTGCCAGTAGTATGGGATCTAGCGGGAAGTACGAGCAGTACTTC. This gives the protein CASSMGSSGKYEQYF.

This chain uses TRBV28 with TRBJ1-2, with 9 bases identical to TRBD1. Germline V gene data show CDR1 as MDHEN and CDR2 as SYDVKM. The junction had 10 bases not matched to a gene; V was cut back by 5 bases and J by 0 bases. CDR3 length: 17 residues. The chain's CDR3 is CASSDRGDRDPNYGYTF. CDR3 in DNA: TGTGCCAGCAGTGACCGCGGGGACAGGGACCCTAACTATGGCTACACCTTC.

This chain uses TRBV5-1 with TRBJ2-1, with a tentative D call TRBD2 (6 bases). The CDR3 runs 15 residues. The V end lost 4 bases, the J end lost 7 bases, and 18 bases lay between the germline ends. Germline CDR1 reads SGHRS; CDR2 reads YFSETQ. This chain's CDR3 is CASSPGTVMRNEQFF. In nucleotides, the CDR3 is TGCGCCAGCAGCCCCGGGACTGTCATGCGAAATGAGCAGTTCTTC.

V gene TRBV5-1 combines with J gene TRBJ1-2; no definite D call. The germline V gene encodes CDR1 SGHRS and CDR2 YFSETQ. CDR3 length: 15 residues. The germline V and J ends were trimmed by 0 bases and 5 bases, with 14 bases remaining between them. The CDR3 bases are TGCGCCAGCAGCTTGGGTCCGGGTAGCGTTTATGGCTACACCTTC. Encoded protein: CASSLGPGSVYGYTF.

The chain joins TRBV18 to TRBJ1-5; possibly TRBD1 for D (6 bases). V was clipped by 1 base and J by 6 bases, with 7 bases between them. Germline-derived CDR1 and CDR2 are KGHSH and LQKENI. The CDR3 has 13 residues. The CDR3, as DNA: TGTGCCAGCTCACCACAGACAGGTCAGCCCCAGCATTTT. It yields the protein CASSPQTGQPQHF.

The chain uses TRBV6-5 and TRBJ2-7; TRBD1 matches 10 bases. Germline CDR1 is MNHEY and CDR2 is SVGAGI. Trimming cost V 5 bases and J 1 base; bases outside gene matches: 2. The CDR3 consists of 14 residues. CDR3: CASSRDRGSYEQYF. In nucleotides, the CDR3 is TGTGCCAGCAGTCGGGACAGGGGATCCTACGAGCAGTACTTC.

CDR3 region: CASSQEQGISGNTIYF. The CDR3 DNA sequence: TGTGCCAGCAGCCAAGAGCAGGGGATCTCTGGAAACACCATATATTTT. The rearrangement uses TRBV3-1 (or the pseudogene TRBV3-2) and TRBJ1-3, with D possibly being TRBD1 (6 bases). V shed 0 bases and J shed 0 bases, with 9 bases lying between them. Germline values: CDR1 LGHDT, CDR2 YNNKEL (reference sequence). The CDR3 is 16 residues long.

This chain links TRBV5-1 with TRBJ1-1; D call uncertain. In germline, CDR1 is SGHRS, CDR2 YFSETQ. The CDR3 runs 16 residues. Trimming shortened V by 0 bases and J by 0 bases, and 12 bases separated the two germline ends. The CDR3 DNA sequence: TGCGCCAGCAGCTTGGCTTATGGCCCTCTGAACACTGAAGCTTTCTTT. Encoded protein: CASSLAYGPLNTEAFF.

The V gene is TRBV19, the J gene TRBJ1-1; 7 bases line up with TRBD1. Germline V gene data show CDR1 as LNHDA and CDR2 as SQIVND (reference sequence). This CDR3 spans 13 amino acids. The DNA for the CDR3 is TGTGCATCACAGGGGATACTGAACACTGAAGCTTTCTTT. Amino acid sequence: CASQGILNTEAFF.

The chain is built from TRBV27 and TRBJ2-3, with a weak D call TRBD1 (5 bases). This CDR3 has 16 residues. Per germline, CDR1 MNHEY and CDR2 SMNVEV (reference sequence). V lost 0 bases and J lost 7, with 17 bases in between. CDR3 nucleotides: TGTGCCAGCAGTTTATCACCCAGGGTGGGGTCATATACGCAGTATTTT. It translates to CASSLSPRVGSYTQYF.

The rearrangement uses TRBV10-1 and TRBJ2-2, with 13 bases identical to TRBD2. This CDR3 is 19 amino acids long. The junction had 4 bases not matched to a gene; V was cut back by 0 bases and J by 0 bases. The germline V gene has CDR1 WNHNN and CDR2 SYGVQD (reference sequence). CDR3: CASSESSGLAGANTGELFF. The CDR3 coding sequence is TGCGCCAGCAGTGAGTCAAGCGGACTAGCGGGAGCGAACACCGGGGAGCTGTTTTTT.

CDR3 residues: CASRWGTNTGELFF. For the CDR3, the DNA is TGTGCCAGCAGATGGGGGACAAACACCGGGGAGCTGTTTTTT. The rearrangement uses TRBV2 and TRBJ2-2, with D perhaps matching TRBD1 (6 bases). CDR3 length: 14 residues. Germline loops: CDR1 SNHLY, CDR2 FYNNEI. V gave up 6 bases and J gave up 2 bases, with 10 bases separating them.

Comments on this clone: The same CDR3 can be traced to other DNA sequences in this sample. The chain has TRBV6-5 and TRBJ2-7; possible D gene TRBD2, 7 bases. Trimming shortened V by 2 bases and J by 3 bases, and 11 bases separated the two germline ends. The CDR3 totals 14 residues. Germline V CDR1 and CDR2: MNHEY, SVGAGI. CDR3 coding DNA: TGTGCCAGCAGTTACGGGGGAGGGGGCTACGAGCAGTACTTC. This sequence encodes CASSYGGGGYEQYF.

The rearrangement joins TRBV18 to TRBJ1-2, with D possibly being TRBD1 (5 bases). CDR1 is KGHSH and CDR2 is LQKENI in the germline V gene. CDR3 size: 16 residues. V dropped 2 bases and J dropped 3 bases, with 16 bases sitting between them. This CDR3 reads CASSPTTQSGYYGYTF. CDR3 DNA sequence: TGTGCCAGCTCACCAACCACCCAGTCAGGGTACTATGGCTACACCTTC.

The rearrangement uses TRBV28 and TRBJ2-5, with D possibly TRBD1 on 6 matching bases. CDR1 and CDR2 (germline): MDHEN, SYDVKM. The CDR3 has 15 amino acids. The V and J ends lost 3 bases and 2 bases respectively, with 13 bases between them. In DNA form, the CDR3 reads TGTGCCAGCAGTTTGGCGGCAGGGGCGCAAGAGACCCAGTACTTC. Translation: CASSLAAGAQETQYF.

By its share, this clone is medium-sized. This chain links TRBV14 with TRBJ2-7; D is undetermined. Deletions cut 3 bases from V and 3 bases from J, with 9 bases between. The CDR3 contains 13 residues. In germline, CDR1 is SGHDN, CDR2 FVKESK. The CDR3 here is CASSHGGYYEQYF. The CDR3 nucleotides are TGTGCCAGCAGCCATGGCGGATACTACGAGCAGTACTTC.

This clone has just one count. The chain combines TRBV12-3 or TRBV12-4 with TRBJ2-7; D ambiguous. The CDR3 loop spans 13 amino acids. V gave up 0 bases and J gave up 5 bases, with 8 bases separating them. The CDR3 DNA sequence: TGTGCCAGCAGTTTAGCGCGTGATAACGAGCAGTACTTC. Its translation is CASSLARDNEQYF.

This chain connects TRBV28 to TRBJ2-7, with 8 bases aligning to TRBD1. The CDR3 has 15 amino acids. J lost 6 bases, V lost 4 bases, and 11 bases had no gene match. The germline V gene has CDR1 MDHEN and CDR2 SYDVKM. The CDR3 sequence is CASSSSGTGPAEQYF. The CDR3 DNA sequence: TGTGCCAGCAGTTCATCCGGGACAGGTCCGGCCGAGCAGTACTTC.

The chain employs TRBV23-1 and TRBJ2-1; possibly TRBD2 for D (6 bases). TRBV23-1 is recorded as an ORF, its role being uncertain. This CDR3 contains 24 residues. Trimming took 4 bases from V and 1 from J, leaving 38 bases between them. The CDR3: CASSRQSWPRQPAGGPGSYNEQFF. The CDR3 DNA is TGCGCCAGCAGTCGCCAATCATGGCCGAGGCAGCCTGCCGGAGGGCCGGGATCCTACAATGAGCAGTTCTTC.

This chain links TRBV28 with TRBJ1-3; TRBD1 might be the D (5 bases). CDR1 and CDR2 (germline): MDHEN, SYDVKM. The CDR3 loop spans 15 amino acids. V lost 3 bases to trimming and J lost 4 bases, with 13 bases between them. The CDR3 is CASSFPGGRGNTIYF. The CDR3 region has the DNA TGTGCCAGCAGTTTCCCCGGGGGTCGAGGAAACACCATATATTTT.

The CDR3 here is CASTSDRSNQPQHF. Here the CDR3 DNA reads TGTGCCAGCACCTCGGACAGAAGCAATCAGCCCCAGCATTTT. The chain is built from TRBV5-6 and TRBJ1-5, with D tentatively TRBD1 (6 bases). Trimming left V 6 bases short and J 1 base short, with 11 bases between. The CDR3 runs 14 residues. CDR1 SGHDT and CDR2 YYEEEE come from the germline V gene.

This sequence joins TRBV18 and TRBJ1-1, with D possibly TRBD1 on 5 matching bases. Trimming removed 0 bases from V and 1 base from J, with 9 bases in between. The germline gives CDR1 KGHSH, CDR2 LQKENI. This CDR3 is built from 15 residues. The CDR3 region has the DNA TGTGCCAGCTCACCACCGAGTAGGGGGAACACTGAAGCTTTCTTT. The encoded protein is CASSPPSRGNTEAFF. The full variable domain, its missing parts supplied by reference TRBV18 and TRBJ1-1, is NAGVMQNPRHLVRRRGQEARLRCSPMKGHSHVYWYRQLPEEGLKFMVYLQKENIIDESGMPKERFSAEFPKEGPSILRIQQVVRGDSAAYFCASSPPSRGNTEAFFGQGTRLTVV.

This sequence joins TRBV10-3 and TRBJ1-5; 7 nucleotides line up with TRBD1. V shed 6 bases, J shed 4 bases, and the junction held 6 bases outside the gene matches. The CDR3 is made up of 14 amino acids. Germline V CDR1 and CDR2: ENHRY, SYGVKD. The CDR3 loop reads CAISQDRTNQPQHF. DNA for the CDR3: TGTGCCATCAGCCAGGACAGGACGAATCAGCCCCAGCATTTT.

The DNA of the CDR3 is TGTGCCAGCAGTTTAACGTACGGTAACGAGCAGTACTTC. Translating it yields CASSLTYGNEQYF. J is TRBJ2-7 and V is TRBV27; the D is unclear. This CDR3 spans 13 amino acids. Germline V CDR1 and CDR2: MNHEY, SMNVEV (reference sequence). V lost 2 bases to trimming and J lost 5 bases, with 10 bases between them.

The rearrangement links TRBV15 to TRBJ2-7; 7 bases match TRBD1. Germline V gene lookup returns CDR1 LNHNV and CDR2 YYDKDF (reference sequence). This CDR3 has 16 residues. V shed 1 base, J shed 4 bases, and the junction held 10 bases outside the gene matches. The CDR3 reads CATSRGLGQDRYEQYF. In DNA form, the CDR3 reads TGTGCCACCAGCAGAGGACTCGGACAGGACAGGTACGAGCAGTACTTC.

This chain joins TRBV5-4 and TRBJ2-1; D is unresolved. Germline lookup yields CDR1 SGHNT and CDR2 YYREEE (reference sequence). The CDR3 has 13 residues. With 6 bases removed from V and 4 bases from J, the gap between germline ends came to 11 bases. Here the CDR3 DNA reads TGTGCCAGCATCTCCGCGCCATACAATGAGCAGTTCTTC. Encoded protein: CASISAPYNEQFF.

The sample holds one count of this clone. The chain combines TRBV5-1 with TRBJ1-1; maybe TRBD1 (5 bases). The V end was cut by 1 base, the J end by 1 base, with 8 bases between. Per germline, CDR1 SGHRS and CDR2 YFSETQ. The CDR3 has 14 residues. This CDR3 reads CASSLLGGNTEAFF. CDR3 bases: TGCGCCAGCAGCTTGTTGGGGGGGAACACTGAAGCTTTCTTT.

The chain links TRBV2 to TRBJ1-5, with a tentative D call TRBD1 (5 bases). V was shortened by 2 bases and J by 6 bases, with 14 bases between the two germline ends. Germline loops: CDR1 SNHLY, CDR2 FYNNEI. This CDR3 is 15 amino acids long. Written as DNA, the CDR3 is TGTGCCAGCAGTGAACCACCAGGGTTCGGTCAGCCCCAGCATTTT. This sequence encodes CASSEPPGFGQPQHF.